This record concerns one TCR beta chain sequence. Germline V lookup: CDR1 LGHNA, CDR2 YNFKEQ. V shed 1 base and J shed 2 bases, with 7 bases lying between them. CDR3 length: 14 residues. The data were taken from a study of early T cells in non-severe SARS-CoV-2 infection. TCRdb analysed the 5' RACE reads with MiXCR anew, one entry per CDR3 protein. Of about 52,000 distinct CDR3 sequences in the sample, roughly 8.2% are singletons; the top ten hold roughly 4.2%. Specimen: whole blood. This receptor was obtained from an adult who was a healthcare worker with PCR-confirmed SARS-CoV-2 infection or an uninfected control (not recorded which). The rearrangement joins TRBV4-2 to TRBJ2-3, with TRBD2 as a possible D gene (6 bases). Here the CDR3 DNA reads TGTGCCAGCAGCCAAGGACTAGACACAGATACGCAGTATTTT. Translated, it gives CASSQGLDTDTQYF.